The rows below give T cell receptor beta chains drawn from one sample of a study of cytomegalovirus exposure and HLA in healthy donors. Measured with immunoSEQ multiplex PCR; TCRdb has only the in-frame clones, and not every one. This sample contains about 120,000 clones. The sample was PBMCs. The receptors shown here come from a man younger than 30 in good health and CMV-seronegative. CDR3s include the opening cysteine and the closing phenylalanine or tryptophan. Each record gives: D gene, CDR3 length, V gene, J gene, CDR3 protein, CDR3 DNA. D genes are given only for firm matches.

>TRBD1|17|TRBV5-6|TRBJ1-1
CASSSEGQGAVNTEAFF
TGTGCCAGCAGCTCGGAGGGACAGGGGGCAGTCAACACTGAAGCTTTCTTT
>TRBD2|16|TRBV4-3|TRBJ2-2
CASSLSGGTFTGELFF
TGCGCCAGCAGCCTTAGCGGGGGGACCTTCACCGGGGAGCTGTTTTTT
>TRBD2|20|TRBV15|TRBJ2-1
CATSGRTSGRATSGYNEQFF
TGTGCCACCAGCGGTAGGACTAGCGGGAGGGCTACGTCCGGCTACAATGAGCAGTTCTTC
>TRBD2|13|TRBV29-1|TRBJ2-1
CSVASGKNNEQFF
TGCAGCGTTGCTAGCGGTAAGAACAATGAGCAGTTCTTC
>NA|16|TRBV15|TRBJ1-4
CATSTGHGEVGEKLFF
TGTGCCACCAGCACAGGGCACGGCGAGGTTGGGGAAAAACTGTTTTTT
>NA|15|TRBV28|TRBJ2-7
CASSLDPGSTYEQYF
TGTGCCAGCAGTTTAGATCCGGGTTCCACCTACGAGCAGTACTTC
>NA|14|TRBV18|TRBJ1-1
CTSSPDSMRTEAFF
TGTACCAGCTCACCTGATTCAATGCGGACTGAAGCTTTCTTT
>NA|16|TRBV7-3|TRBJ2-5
CASSPRGGATPLAQYF
TGTGCCAGCAGCCCTCGAGGGGGGGCGACCCCCTTGGCCCAGTACTTC
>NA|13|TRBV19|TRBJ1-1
CASSRQLNTEAFF
TGTGCCAGTAGTAGGCAACTGAACACTGAAGCTTTCTTT
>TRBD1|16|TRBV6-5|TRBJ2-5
CASSYSGTGRQETQYF
TGTGCCAGCAGTTACTCTGGGACAGGAAGGCAAGAGACCCAGTACTTC
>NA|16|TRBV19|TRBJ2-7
CASSIRRQGRSGEQYF
TGTGCCAGTAGTATTCGCCGGCAGGGCAGATCTGGCGAGCAGTACTTC
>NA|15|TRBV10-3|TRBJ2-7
CAISTGVNGAYEQYF
TGTGCCATCTCGACGGGGGTAAATGGGGCCTACGAGCAGTACTTC
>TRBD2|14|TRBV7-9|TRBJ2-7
CASLGLADPYEQYF
TGTGCCAGCCTGGGGCTAGCGGACCCCTACGAGCAGTACTTC
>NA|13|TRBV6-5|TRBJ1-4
CASRLTHREKLFF
TGTGCCAGCAGACTAACTCATCGGGAAAAACTGTTTTTT
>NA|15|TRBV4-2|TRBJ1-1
CASSPPGAGRTEAFF
TGTGCCAGCAGCCCCCCCGGTGCGGGGAGGACTGAAGCTTTCTTT
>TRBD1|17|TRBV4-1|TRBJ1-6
CASSQPLDRVDNSPLHF
TGCGCCAGCAGCCAACCCCTTGACAGGGTCGACAATTCACCCCTCCACTTT
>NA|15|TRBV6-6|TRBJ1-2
CASSWQGFLEAGYTF
TGTGCCAGCAGTTGGCAGGGTTTCCTAGAGGCCGGCTACACCTTC
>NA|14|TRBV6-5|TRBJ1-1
CASSYSQGSTEAFF
TGTGCCAGCAGTTACTCGCAGGGCAGCACTGAAGCTTTCTTT
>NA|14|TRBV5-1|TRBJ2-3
CASSLQENTDTQYF
TGCGCCAGCAGCTTGCAGGAAAACACAGATACGCAGTATTTT
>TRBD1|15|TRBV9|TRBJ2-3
CASRSGTASTDTQYF
TGTGCCAGCAGATCCGGGACAGCTAGCACAGATACGCAGTATTTT
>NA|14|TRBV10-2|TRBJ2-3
CASSELLGTDTQYF
TGCGCCAGCAGTGAGCTTCTCGGCACAGATACGCAGTATTTT
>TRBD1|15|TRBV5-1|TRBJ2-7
CASSPGTGGSYEQYF
TGCGCCAGCAGCCCTGGGACAGGGGGATCCTACGAGCAGTACTTC
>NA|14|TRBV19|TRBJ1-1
CASSIVSSNTEAFF
TGTGCCAGTAGTATAGTGTCATCCAACACTGAAGCTTTCTTT
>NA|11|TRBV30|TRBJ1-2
CAWSVNGGYTF
TGTGCCTGGAGCGTCAACGGGGGCTACACCTTC
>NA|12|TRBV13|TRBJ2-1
CASSREYNEQFF
TGTGCCAGCTCACGCGAATACAATGAGCAGTTCTTC
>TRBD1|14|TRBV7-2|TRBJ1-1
CASSLGTGQSEAFF
TGTGCCAGCAGCTTAGGGACAGGACAAAGTGAAGCTTTCTTT
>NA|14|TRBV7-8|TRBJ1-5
CASSLGAGDQPQHF
TGTGCCAGCAGCTTAGGAGCAGGGGATCAGCCCCAGCATTTT
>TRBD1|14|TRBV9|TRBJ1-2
CASSPGQGIYGYTF
TGTGCCAGCAGCCCGGGACAGGGTATCTATGGCTACACCTTC
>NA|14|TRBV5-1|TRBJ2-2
CASSGGRGTGELFF
TGCGCCAGCAGCGGTGGCAGGGGCACCGGGGAGCTGTTTTTT
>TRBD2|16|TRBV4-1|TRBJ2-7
CASSPPAGESSYEQYF
TGCGCCAGCAGCCCCCCGGCGGGGGAAAGCTCCTACGAGCAGTACTTC
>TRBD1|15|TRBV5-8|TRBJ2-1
CASSFYRGIYNEQFF
TGTGCCAGCAGCTTCTACAGGGGAATCTACAATGAGCAGTTCTTC